The rows below give T cell receptor beta chains drawn from one sample of a study of cytomegalovirus exposure and HLA in healthy donors. Produced via immunoSEQ multiplex PCR; TCRdb's table is partial and in-frame only. The data show some 150,000 clones, almost 80% seen once. Sequenced sample: PBMCs. The receptors here all came from a male donor in good health and CMV-seronegative. Both conserved end residues are part of each CDR3. D genes are given only for firm matches. Part of the rows lack a size; the others show once, few, many or a class for expanded clones.

V,J,size,D,DNA,CDR3
TRBV5-1,TRBJ1-1,-,-,TGCGCCAGCAGCCGGAATTGGGACACCAAGAACACTGAAGCTTTCTTT,CASSRNWDTKNTEAFF
TRBV11-3,TRBJ1-6,-,-,TGTGCCAGCAGCTTACGACAGACATATAATTCACCCCTCCACTTT,CASSLRQTYNSPLHF
TRBV6-6,TRBJ1-5,-,-,TGTGCCAGCAGTTACGGGCCGGGAGGACAGCCCCAGCATTTT,CASSYGPGGQPQHF
TRBV4-3,TRBJ2-5,-,-,TGCGCCAGCAGCCCCGAACGGGGGTCACAAGAGACCCAGTACTTC,CASSPERGSQETQYF
TRBV5-1,TRBJ2-2,-,TRBD2,TGCGCCAGCACTAGGGGCGGGAGCAGCCGGGCCGGGGAGCTGTTTTTT,CASTRGGSSRAGELFF
TRBV19,TRBJ1-1,-,-,TGTGCCAGTAGTTCACACCGGACCGGGATGAACACTGAAGCTTTCTTT,CASSSHRTGMNTEAFF
TRBV6-5,TRBJ2-7,-,-,TGTGCCAGCAGTTCAGGGCTTACGCACTACGAGCAGTACTTC,CASSSGLTHYEQYF
TRBV19,TRBJ1-1,-,-,TGTGCCAGTAGTCACGGGGGCACTGAAGCTTTCTTT,CASSHGGTEAFF
TRBV19,TRBJ2-6,-,-,TGTGCCAGTAGTATGGGGCGGCAGGGAACCGGGGCCAACGTCCTGACTTTC,CASSMGRQGTGANVLTF
TRBV6-5,TRBJ2-2,-,-,TGTGCCAGCAGTTACTCTCGGAACACCGGGGAGCTGTTTTTT,CASSYSRNTGELFF
TRBV9,TRBJ2-3,-,-,TGTGCCAGCAGCGTAGCTGAACAGGGAAGCACAGATACGCAGTATTTT,CASSVAEQGSTDTQYF
TRBV12-5,TRBJ2-1,-,TRBD1,TGTGCTAGTGGGTTGGCCGGGACAGGGTACTACAATGAGCAGTTCTTC,CASGLAGTGYYNEQFF
TRBV30,TRBJ2-7,-,TRBD1,TGTGCCTGGAGTGCGACGGGACAGGGAATCTACGAGCAGTACTTC,CAWSATGQGIYEQYF
TRBV27,TRBJ2-7,-,TRBD1,TGTGCCAGCAGTTCCCTACTCCAGACAGGGGCGTCCTACGAGCAGTACTTC,CASSSLLQTGASYEQYF
TRBV5-1,TRBJ1-1,-,-,TGCGCCAGCAGATCGCAGGTGAACACTGAAGCTTTCTTT,CASRSQVNTEAFF
TRBV11-1,TRBJ2-1,-,TRBD1,TGTGCCAGCAGCCAGGGACAGGGTCAGTCCAATGAGCAGTTCTTC,CASSQGQGQSNEQFF
TRBV7-8,TRBJ2-2,-,-,TGTGCCAGCAGCTTAGAACAGCTATACGGGGAGCTGTTTTTT,CASSLEQLYGELFF
TRBV6-5,TRBJ1-2,-,TRBD1,TGTGCCAGCAGTTACAGACAGGGGAACTATGGCTACACCTTC,CASSYRQGNYGYTF
TRBV28,TRBJ1-4,few,TRBD1,TGTGCCAGCAGTTTCCAGGGGGTTGCAGGTGAAAAACTGTTTTTT,CASSFQGVAGEKLFF
TRBV4-1,TRBJ2-7,-,TRBD1,TGCGCCAGCAGCCAATTGGCGGACAGGCCGAGTTACGAGCAGTACTTC,CASSQLADRPSYEQYF
TRBV27,TRBJ2-5,-,TRBD2,TGTGCCAGCAGTTTAACTAGCGGACTTTACCAAGAGACCCAGTACTTC,CASSLTSGLYQETQYF
TRBV27,TRBJ1-2,-,-,TGTGCCAGCAGGTCCACAGGATACCTCTATGGCTACACCTTC,CASRSTGYLYGYTF
TRBV5-1,TRBJ1-2,-,-,TGCGCCAGCAGCTTTGCACCAGGGGTGGCCTATGGCTACACCTTC,CASSFAPGVAYGYTF
TRBV9,TRBJ2-2,-,-,TGTGCCAGCAGCGTAGCGGCCCAGCGGACCACCGGGGAGCTGTTTTTT,CASSVAAQRTTGELFF
TRBV5-1,TRBJ1-6,-,-,TGCGCCAGCAGCTTGGAGGGGAATAATTCACCCCTCCACTTT,CASSLEGNNSPLHF
TRBV6-5,TRBJ1-2,-,-,TGTGCCAGCAGTTACTCCTTTACCGGACAGAACCCCGGCTACACCTTC,CASSYSFTGQNPGYTF
TRBV19,TRBJ1-2,-,-,TGTGCCAGTAGCCACCCGAGCACAGGGAACTATGGCTACACCTTC,CASSHPSTGNYGYTF
TRBV5-4,TRBJ2-7,-,-,TGTGCCAGCAGCTTGGCTGGGGAGTTGTCCTACGAGCAGTACTTC,CASSLAGELSYEQYF
TRBV4-1,TRBJ1-2,few,-,TGCGCCAGCAGCGGCGGGGGTTGGGGCTACACCTTC,CASSGGGWGYTF
TRBV7-2,TRBJ2-3,-,-,TGTGCCAGCAGCCAGGGGGGAAAGAGAGTCACAGATACGCAGTATTTT,CASSQGGKRVTDTQYF
TRBV7-9,TRBJ1-2,-,-,TGTGCCAGCAGCTTAGGGACGGACATAGGCCGCGATGGCTACACCTTC,CASSLGTDIGRDGYTF
TRBV2,TRBJ2-3,-,TRBD2,TGTGCCACCGCCCTACTAGCGGGAAACACAGATACGCAGTATTTT,CATALLAGNTDTQYF
TRBV7-2,TRBJ2-3,-,TRBD2,TGTGCCAGCAACCCTACAGCGGGGGGGAACACAGATACGCAGTATTTT,CASNPTAGGNTDTQYF
TRBV20-1,TRBJ2-5,-,-,TGCAGCCCCTGGGGGGAAGAGACCCAGTACTTC,CSPWGEETQYF
TRBV5-4,TRBJ1-1,-,TRBD1,TGTGCCAGCAGCTTGGAACCTACAGGGGGCAGGGGTGAAGCTTTCTTT,CASSLEPTGGRGEAFF
TRBV28,TRBJ1-5,-,-,TGTGCCAGCAGTTTACTTGCCGGGGAATTGGGTCAGCCCCAGCATTTT,CASSLLAGELGQPQHF
TRBV18,TRBJ2-3,-,TRBD1,TGTGCCAGCTCACAATCCCGGGACAGGGGCACAGATACGCAGTATTTT,CASSQSRDRGTDTQYF